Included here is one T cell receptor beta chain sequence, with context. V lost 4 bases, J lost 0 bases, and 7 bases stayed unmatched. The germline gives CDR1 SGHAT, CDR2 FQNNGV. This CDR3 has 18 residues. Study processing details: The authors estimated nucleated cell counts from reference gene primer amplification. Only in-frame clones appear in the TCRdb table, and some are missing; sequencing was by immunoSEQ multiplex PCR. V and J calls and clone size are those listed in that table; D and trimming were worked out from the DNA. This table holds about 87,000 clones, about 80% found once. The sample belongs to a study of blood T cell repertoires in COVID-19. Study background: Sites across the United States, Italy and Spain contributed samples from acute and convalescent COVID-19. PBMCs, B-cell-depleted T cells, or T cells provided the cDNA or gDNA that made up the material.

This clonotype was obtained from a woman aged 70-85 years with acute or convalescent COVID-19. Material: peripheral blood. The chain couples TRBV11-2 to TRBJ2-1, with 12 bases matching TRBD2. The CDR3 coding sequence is TGTGCCAGCAGCTCACCGGGACTAGCGGGTCGCTCCTACAATGAGCAGTTCTTC. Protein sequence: CASSSPGLAGRSYNEQFF.